The rows below give T cell receptor beta chains drawn from one sample of a study of T cells after yellow fever vaccination. TCRdb re-called the 5' RACE reads with MiXCR, one entry per CDR3 protein. The sample includes 200,000 to 300,000 distinct CDR3 sequences, 10% to 15% of them seen just once. This specimen was CD4+ T cells sorted from PBMCs, taken 45 days after the yellow fever booster vaccination. The source is a man aged 25 to 45 who received the YFV17D yellow fever vaccine. Both conserved end residues are part of each CDR3. D genes are given only for firm matches. Rows give clone size only sometimes, using once, few, many, or a class for an expanded clone.

cdr3_nt	cdr3_aa	clone_size	j_call	cdr3_length	d_call	v_call
TGTGCCAGCAGTTTGCAGGGGCCCCAGCATTTT	CASSLQGPQHF	few	TRBJ1-5	11	-	TRBV28
TGTGCCAGCAGACTGGGGGGGTTTCAGACCCAGTACTTC	CASRLGGFQTQYF	few	TRBJ2-5	13	TRBD2	TRBV12-3/TRBV12-4
TGTGCCAGCAGCTTAGCTAGAGACCTGTACTTC	CASSLARDLYF	-	TRBJ2-5	11	-	TRBV5-6
TGCAGTGCTAGAGAACCGGCTGCGGGCACCTCTTACGAGCAGTACTTC	CSAREPAAGTSYEQYF	-	TRBJ2-7	16	-	TRBV20-1
TGTGCCAGCAGCTGGAATGACATACACGCGGACACCATATATTTT	CASSWNDIHADTIYF	-	TRBJ1-3	15	-	TRBV7-2
TGTGCCAGCAGCCCCACTGCGGCCACCGGGGAGCTGTTTTTT	CASSPTAATGELFF	-	TRBJ2-2	14	-	TRBV11-2
TGTGCCAGCAGACCCAGGGGGGGGGTCTCCTACGAGCAGTACTTC	CASRPRGGVSYEQYF	-	TRBJ2-7	15	-	TRBV7-2
TGTGCCACCAGCAGAGATTACCCCGGAGAAGAGTACTTC	CATSRDYPGEEYF	few	TRBJ2-7	13	-	TRBV15
TGTGCCAGCAGTCGGACCAGGGGGACAAACTATGGCTACACCTTC	CASSRTRGTNYGYTF	many	TRBJ1-2	15	TRBD1	TRBV6-5
TGTGCCAGCAGCTTGTCCCCTTATAACTACGAGCAGTACTTC	CASSLSPYNYEQYF	many	TRBJ2-7	14	-	TRBV7-2
TGCAGTGCCCAGCGTAGCACAGATACGCAGTATTTT	CSAQRSTDTQYF	-	TRBJ2-3	12	-	TRBV20-1
TGCGCCAGCAGCTTGGGCTCGACCGCCGGGACCCAAGAGACCCAGTACTTC	CASSLGSTAGTQETQYF	-	TRBJ2-5	17	-	TRBV5-1
TGTGCCAGTATTCAAGCCTCATTCTCTGGAAACACCATATATTTT	CASIQASFSGNTIYF	-	TRBJ1-3	15	-	TRBV19
TGCGCCAGCAGCCCCGGGACTAGCCGGTTGGGAGATACGCAGTATTTT	CASSPGTSRLGDTQYF	few	TRBJ2-3	16	TRBD2	TRBV5-1
TGCGCCAGCAGCCAAGCAGGGGAGAATGAGCAGTTCTTC	CASSQAGENEQFF	few	TRBJ2-1	13	-	TRBV4-3
TGCGCCAGCGCGCCGGGACTACAACCTTACGAGCAGTACTTC	CASAPGLQPYEQYF	-	TRBJ2-7	14	TRBD2	TRBV5-1
TGTGCCAGCAGCCCCGGGTCCGGACTTTCTCAGCCCCAGCATTTT	CASSPGSGLSQPQHF	few	TRBJ1-5	15	-	TRBV7-9
TGTGCCAGCAGCTTAAAAGGGCGGGGGCCAGCGGATGAGCAGTTCTTC	CASSLKGRGPADEQFF	-	TRBJ2-1	16	-	TRBV7-3